This is a list of T cell receptor beta chains from one sample in a study of CD8 T cells in Susac syndrome. MiXCR, applied by TCRdb to the immunoSEQ multiplex PCR reads, yields one record per CDR3 protein. The data hold some 300,000 distinct CDR3 sequences, with 75% to 90% observed a single time. Source material: CD8+ T cells from PBMCs. The source is a human donor with multiple sclerosis. The CDR3 runs from the conserved cysteine through the conserved F or W. A D gene is named only where the DNA matches it firmly. Size tells how often a clone was seen (once, few, many) or the class of an expanded clone, and some rows leave it out.

V: TRBV27
D: -
J: TRBJ2-1
size: few
CDR3: CASSFGQEQFF
DNA: TGTGCCAGCAGTTTTGGGCAGGAGCAGTTCTTC

V: TRBV20-1
D: -
J: TRBJ2-7
size: -
CDR3: CSASVLGKSSYEQYF
DNA: TGCAGTGCTAGTGTTCTCGGGAAGAGCTCCTACGAGCAGTACTTC

V: TRBV5-6
D: -
J: TRBJ1-4
size: -
CDR3: CASSPYPLGEKLFF
DNA: TGTGCCAGCAGCCCATACCCCTTAGGGGAAAAACTGTTTTTT

V: TRBV2
D: -
J: TRBJ2-1
size: -
CDR3: CASSERGTDYNEQFF
DNA: TGTGCCAGCAGTGAACGGGGGACAGATTACAATGAGCAGTTCTTC

V: TRBV14
D: TRBD1
J: TRBJ2-1
size: -
CDR3: CASSQYLTPGGEQFF
DNA: TGTGCCAGCAGCCAGTATTTGACCCCAGGGGGTGAGCAGTTCTTC

V: TRBV20-1
D: -
J: TRBJ2-7
size: -
CDR3: CSARGQGSYEQYF
DNA: TGCAGTGCTAGGGGGCAGGGCAGCTACGAGCAGTACTTC

V: TRBV2
D: TRBD1
J: TRBJ2-7
size: -
CDR3: CAGGTPGTGYEQYF
DNA: TGTGCCGGGGGGACTCCCGGGACAGGCTACGAGCAGTACTTC

V: TRBV7-2
D: TRBD1
J: TRBJ2-7
size: -
CDR3: CASSPPPRDRSSYEQYF
DNA: TGTGCCAGCAGCCCACCCCCCCGGGACAGAAGCTCCTACGAGCAGTACTTC

V: TRBV7-9
D: -
J: TRBJ1-2
size: -
CDR3: CASSPPGSGLSNYGYTF
DNA: TGTGCCAGCAGCCCCCCCGGCTCGGGTTTGTCTAACTATGGCTACACCTTC

V: TRBV6-2/TRBV6-3
D: -
J: TRBJ1-4
size: -
CDR3: CASSPGSTNEKLFF
DNA: TGTGCCAGCAGTCCAGGGTCGACTAATGAAAAACTGTTTTTT

V: TRBV7-8
D: -
J: TRBJ1-3
size: -
CDR3: CASCLRAGDTISGNTIYF
DNA: TGTGCCAGCTGCCTTAGGGCAGGGGACACCATCTCTGGAAACACCATATATTTT

V: TRBV6-2/TRBV6-3
D: TRBD2
J: TRBJ2-2
size: -
CDR3: CASSYPSGRAGELFF
DNA: TGTGCCAGCAGTTATCCTAGCGGGAGAGCCGGGGAGCTGTTTTTT